A selection of T cell receptor beta chains follows, all from one sample in a study of T cells after yellow fever vaccination. TCRdb independently ran MiXCR on the 5' RACE reads; one entry per CDR3 protein. The data show some 390,000 distinct CDR3 sequences, about 17% seen once. Material: PBMCs, obtained before the yellow fever booster vaccination. The source is a man aged 18-30 years who received the YFV17D yellow fever vaccine. The CDR3 runs from the conserved cysteine through the conserved F or W. D genes are given only for firm matches. Rows may omit the clone size; those that give it use once, few, many or a size class.

J	length	size	D	V	CDR3	DNA
TRBJ2-3	19	few	TRBD2	TRBV12-3/TRBV12-4	CASSLIGLAGGRSTDTQYF	TGTGCCAGCAGTTTAATCGGGCTAGCGGGGGGCCGTAGCACAGATACGCAGTATTTT
TRBJ2-5	13	few	NA	TRBV29-1	CSVDPDGEETQYF	TGCAGCGTTGACCCTGACGGGGAAGAGACCCAGTACTTC
TRBJ1-5	12	few	TRBD1	TRBV11-3	CASSLGTTGGHF	TGTGCCAGCAGCTTAGGAACAACAGGGGGCCATTTT
TRBJ2-1	14	few	NA	TRBV5-1	CASSLVRRGDEQFF	TGCGCCAGCAGCTTGGTACGGCGGGGCGATGAGCAGTTCTTC
TRBJ1-4	14	NA	TRBD1	TRBV20-1	CSANLDRINVKLFF	TGCAGTGCTAACTTGGACAGGATTAATGTAAAACTGTTTTTT
TRBJ1-5	15	many	NA	TRBV6-1	CASSDYQGIDQPQHF	TGTGCCAGCAGTGACTACCAGGGGATCGATCAGCCCCAGCATTTT
TRBJ2-5	16	NA	TRBD1	TRBV7-3	CASSLSATGGRGTQYF	TGTGCCAGCAGCTTAAGTGCGACAGGGGGCCGGGGGACCCAGTACTTC
TRBJ2-7	15	NA	NA	TRBV5-1	CASSLTPRGGYEQYF	TGCGCCAGCAGCTTGACACCTAGGGGAGGCTACGAGCAGTACTTC
TRBJ1-5	16	NA	TRBD1	TRBV27	CASTLADRAGNQPQHF	TGTGCCAGCACCCTCGCGGACAGGGCTGGGAATCAGCCCCAGCATTTT
TRBJ1-5	15	many	NA	TRBV12-3/TRBV12-4	CASTRGTSANQPQHF	TGTGCCAGCACCCGGGGGACGTCAGCAAATCAGCCCCAGCATTTT
TRBJ1-2	14	few	TRBD1	TRBV2	CASSGQGADYGYTF	TGTGCCAGCAGCGGACAGGGGGCCGACTATGGCTACACCTTC
TRBJ2-1	14	few	NA	TRBV7-2	CASSSSSSRHEQFF	TGTGCCAGCAGCTCGAGTAGCAGTCGCCATGAGCAGTTCTTC
TRBJ2-1	14	few	NA	TRBV5-1	CASSLPEGVGEQFF	TGCGCCAGCAGCTTGCCCGAGGGAGTCGGTGAGCAGTTCTTC
TRBJ2-2	15	few	TRBD1	TRBV15	CATSRPTTGSGELFF	TGTGCCACCAGCAGACCTACGACAGGGTCGGGGGAGCTGTTTTTT
TRBJ2-2	11	many	NA	TRBV6-2/TRBV6-3	CASGSTGELFF	TGTGCCAGCGGTTCTACCGGGGAGCTGTTTTTT
TRBJ1-2	13	NA	NA	TRBV5-6	CASSLPGVEGYTF	TGTGCCAGCAGCCTTCCCGGGGTCGAAGGCTACACCTTC
TRBJ2-7	14	many	NA	TRBV7-9	CASSFPRETYEQYF	TGTGCCAGCAGCTTCCCGAGGGAGACCTACGAGCAGTACTTC
TRBJ1-1	14	NA	TRBD1	TRBV12-3/TRBV12-4	CASSSAPYRGGAFF	TGTGCCAGCAGCTCCGCACCCTACAGGGGGGGAGCTTTCTTT
TRBJ1-6	15	NA	TRBD1	TRBV5-6	CASSIGTGVQSPLHF	TGTGCCAGCAGCATCGGGACAGGGGTTCAATCACCCCTCCACTTT